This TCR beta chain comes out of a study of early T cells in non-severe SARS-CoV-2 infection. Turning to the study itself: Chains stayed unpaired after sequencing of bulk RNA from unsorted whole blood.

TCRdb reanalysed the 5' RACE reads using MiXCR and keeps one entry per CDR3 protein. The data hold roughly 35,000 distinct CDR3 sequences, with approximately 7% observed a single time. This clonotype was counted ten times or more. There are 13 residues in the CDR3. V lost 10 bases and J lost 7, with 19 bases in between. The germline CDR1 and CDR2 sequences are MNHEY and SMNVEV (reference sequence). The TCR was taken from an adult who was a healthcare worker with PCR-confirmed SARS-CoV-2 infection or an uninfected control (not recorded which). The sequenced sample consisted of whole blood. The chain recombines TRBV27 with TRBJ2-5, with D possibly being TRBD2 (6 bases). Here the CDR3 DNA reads TGTGCCACCATGAAGCGGGCGCAAAGGACCCAGTACTTC. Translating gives CATMKRAQRTQYF.